The entry that follows covers one TCR beta chain sequence. Antigen unknown. At one end, the junction sequence differs from germline, possibly due to a read error. The PCR contained 60 Vbeta and 13 Jbeta primers. The table came from immunoSEQ multiplex PCR; TCRdb's copy has only in-frame clones and leaves some out. Of some 180,000 clones in the sample, 75% to 80% were seen once. The CDR3 is 14 amino acids. The V gene's germline CDR1 is SEHNR and CDR2 FQNEAQ (reference sequence). Unrecorded immune exposures were likely, despite nominal health at sampling. This record belongs to a study of cytomegalovirus exposure and HLA in healthy donors. General study points: When analyzed later, the rates of TCR association showed variation by HLA locus, with DRB1 the most and HLA-C the fewest. In an earlier analysis, in roughly 580 donors, most V segments appeared productive either ~87% or ~30% of the time.

The sequenced sample consisted of PBMCs. The sequence derives from a female donor in good health and CMV-seronegative. The J gene is TRBJ2-7, the V gene TRBV7-9; 7 positions match TRBD1. CDR3 coding DNA: TGTTCCAGCAGCTTCTGGGACAGAGCCTACGAGCAGTACTTC. This codes for CSSSFWDRAYEQYF.